This entry features one TCR delta chain sequence. Antigen unknown. TCRdb's listed protein matches a much larger clone and diverges from this DNA's translation at residue 12, likely through a read error; the protein shown comes from the DNA. The sample holds other DNA sequences that translate to the same CDR3. The germline CDR1 and CDR2 sequences are GEAIGNYY and EKD. This CDR3 is built from 17 residues. Trimming cost V 0 bases and J 3 bases; bases outside gene matches: 8. This entry comes from a study of DNA immune sequencing with unique molecular identifiers. On the study more broadly: Sequencing used genomic DNA of immunomagnetically enriched buffy-coat γδ T cells. Fluorescence-activated cell sorting enriched γδ T cells from PBMC.

Study conclusions and caveats: TRDV2 paired with TRDJ1 was the most common TRD rearrangement among healthy donor clonotypes.

A 32-plex genomic DNA assay used primers for all 8 TRDV and 4 TRDJ genes. Adapter PCR followed 3 to 4 barcoding PCR cycles that attached a 12-nucleotide UMI. TCRdb processed the multiplex PCR reads again with the CATT caller. Altogether 2,000 to 2,500 delta-chain clones are present, 14% being singletons, with the ten largest covering 50% to 55%. This chain connects TRDV2 to TRDJ1, with 11 bases identical to TRDD3. This receptor was obtained from a human donor in good health. The sample taken for sequencing was gamma-delta T cells enriched from blood buffy coat, or unenriched PBMCs (not recorded which). The CDR3 sequence is CACDTVGGYAGSDKLIF. CDR3 nucleotides: TGTGCCTGTGACACCGTTGGGGGATACGCTGGGTCCGATAAACTCATCTTT.